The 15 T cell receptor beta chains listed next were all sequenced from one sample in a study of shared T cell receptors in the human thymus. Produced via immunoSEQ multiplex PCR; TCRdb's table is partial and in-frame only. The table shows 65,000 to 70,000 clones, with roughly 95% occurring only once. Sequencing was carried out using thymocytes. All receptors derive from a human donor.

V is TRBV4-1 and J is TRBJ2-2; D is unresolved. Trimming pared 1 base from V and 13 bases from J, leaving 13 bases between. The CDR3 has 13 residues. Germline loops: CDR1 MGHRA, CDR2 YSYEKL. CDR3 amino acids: CASSQVRAEWLFF. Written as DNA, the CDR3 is TGCGCCAGCAGCCAAGTTCGGGCAGAGTGGCTGTTTTTT.

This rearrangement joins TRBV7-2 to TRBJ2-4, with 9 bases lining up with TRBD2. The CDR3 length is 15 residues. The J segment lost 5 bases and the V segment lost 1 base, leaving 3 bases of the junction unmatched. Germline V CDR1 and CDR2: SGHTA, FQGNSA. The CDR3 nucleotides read TGTGCCAGCAGCTTAGAACTAGCGGGCGAAAACATTCAGTACTTC. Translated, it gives CASSLELAGENIQYF. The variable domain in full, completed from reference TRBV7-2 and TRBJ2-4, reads GAGVSQSPSNKVTEKGKDVELRCDPISGHTALYWYRQSLGQGLEFLIYFQGNSAPDKSGLPSDRFSAERTGGSVSTLTIQRTQQEDSAVYLCASSLELAGENIQYFGAGTRLSVL.

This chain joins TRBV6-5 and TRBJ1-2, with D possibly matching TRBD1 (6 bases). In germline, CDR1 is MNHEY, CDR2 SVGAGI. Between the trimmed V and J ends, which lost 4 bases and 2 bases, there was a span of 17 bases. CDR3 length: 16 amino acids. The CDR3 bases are TGTGCCAGCAGTTGGGTCCGACAGGAACCGAACTATGGCTACACCTTC. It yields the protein CASSWVRQEPNYGYTF.

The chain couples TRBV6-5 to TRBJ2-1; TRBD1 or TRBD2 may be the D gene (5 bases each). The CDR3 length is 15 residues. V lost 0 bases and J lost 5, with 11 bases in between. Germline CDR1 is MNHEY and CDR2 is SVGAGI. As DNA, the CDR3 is TGTGCCAGCAGTTACTCGGGACGGATTAACAATGAGCAGTTCTTC. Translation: CASSYSGRINNEQFF.

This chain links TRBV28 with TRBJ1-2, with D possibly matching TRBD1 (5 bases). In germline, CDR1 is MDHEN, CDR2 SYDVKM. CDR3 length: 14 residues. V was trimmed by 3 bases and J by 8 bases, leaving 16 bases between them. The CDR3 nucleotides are TGTGCCAGCAGTTTCGATCTGGGGGTCGCCGGCTACACCTTC. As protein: CASSFDLGVAGYTF.

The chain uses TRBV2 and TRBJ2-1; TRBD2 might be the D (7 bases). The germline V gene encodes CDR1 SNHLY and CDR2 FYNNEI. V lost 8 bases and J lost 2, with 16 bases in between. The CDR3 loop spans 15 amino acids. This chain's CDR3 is CASGGAGRTYNEQFF. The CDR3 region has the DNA TGTGCCAGCGGGGGGGCCGGACGGACCTACAATGAGCAGTTCTTC.

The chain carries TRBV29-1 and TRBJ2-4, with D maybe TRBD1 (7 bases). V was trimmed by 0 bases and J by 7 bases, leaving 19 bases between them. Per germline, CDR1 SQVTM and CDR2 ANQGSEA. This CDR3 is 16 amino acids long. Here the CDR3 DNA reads TGCAGCGTTGAAGATTCGGACAGGTCAGGGGGGAACATTCAGTACTTC. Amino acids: CSVEDSDRSGGNIQYF.

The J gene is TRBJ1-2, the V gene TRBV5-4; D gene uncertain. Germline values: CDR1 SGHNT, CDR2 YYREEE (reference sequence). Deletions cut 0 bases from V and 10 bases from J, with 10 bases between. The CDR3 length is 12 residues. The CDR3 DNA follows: TGTGCCAGCAGCTTGGATCGCCATAACTACACCTTC. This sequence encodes CASSLDRHNYTF.

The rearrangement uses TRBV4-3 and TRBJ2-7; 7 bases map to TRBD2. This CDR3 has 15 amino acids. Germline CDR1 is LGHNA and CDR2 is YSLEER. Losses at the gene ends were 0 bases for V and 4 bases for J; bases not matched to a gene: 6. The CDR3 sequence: CASSQDPSGVYEQYF. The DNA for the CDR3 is TGCGCCAGCAGCCAAGATCCCAGCGGGGTTTACGAGCAGTACTTC.

CDR3 loop: CSVGGTGNYGYTF. The CDR3 DNA is TGCAGCGTTGGAGGGACAGGCAACTATGGCTACACCTTC. The chain couples TRBV29-1 to TRBJ1-2; 8 bases are a match to TRBD1. CDR1 and CDR2 from the germline V gene are SQVTM and ANQGSEA. The trim removed 4 bases at V and 2 bases at J, leaving 3 bases unmatched. This CDR3 has 13 residues.

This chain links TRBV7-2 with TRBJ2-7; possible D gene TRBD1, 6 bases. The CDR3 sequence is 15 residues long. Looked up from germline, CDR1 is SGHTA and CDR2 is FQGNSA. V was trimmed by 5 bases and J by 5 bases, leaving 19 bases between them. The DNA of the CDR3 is TGTGCCAGCAGCCCCAGGGGCAGCCGTCACGACGAGCAGTACTTC. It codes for CASSPRGSRHDEQYF.

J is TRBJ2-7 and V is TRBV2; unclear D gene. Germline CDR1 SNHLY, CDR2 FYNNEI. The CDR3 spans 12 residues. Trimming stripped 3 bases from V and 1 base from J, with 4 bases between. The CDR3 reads CASSERSYEQYF. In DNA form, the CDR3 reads TGTGCCAGCAGTGAGAGGTCCTACGAGCAGTACTTC.

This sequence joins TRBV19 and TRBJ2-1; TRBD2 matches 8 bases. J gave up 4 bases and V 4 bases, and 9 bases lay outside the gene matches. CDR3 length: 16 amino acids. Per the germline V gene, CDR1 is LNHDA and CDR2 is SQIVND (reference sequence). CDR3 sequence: CASSSPGAGVYNEQFF. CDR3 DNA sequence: TGTGCCAGTAGTAGCCCGGGAGCGGGAGTATACAATGAGCAGTTCTTC.

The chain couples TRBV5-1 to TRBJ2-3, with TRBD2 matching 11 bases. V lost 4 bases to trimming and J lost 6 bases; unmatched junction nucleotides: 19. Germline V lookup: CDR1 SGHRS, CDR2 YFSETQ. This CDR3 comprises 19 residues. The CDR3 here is CASSPGPILAGGPRDTQYF. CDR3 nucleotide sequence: TGCGCCAGCAGCCCGGGACCCATTTTAGCGGGGGGGCCACGGGATACGCAGTATTTT. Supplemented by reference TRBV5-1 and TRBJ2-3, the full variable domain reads KAGVTQTPRYLIKTRGQQVTLSCSPISGHRSVSWYQQTPGQGLQFLFEYFSETQRNKGNFPGRFSGRQFSNSRSEMNVSTLELGDSALYLCASSPGPILAGGPRDTQYFGPGTRLTVL.

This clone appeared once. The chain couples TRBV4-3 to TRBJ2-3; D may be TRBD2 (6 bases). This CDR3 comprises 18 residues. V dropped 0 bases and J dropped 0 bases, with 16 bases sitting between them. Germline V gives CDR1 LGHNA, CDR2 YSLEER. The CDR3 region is CASSQDISWDSSTDTQYF. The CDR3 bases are TGCGCCAGCAGCCAAGATATTTCATGGGACTCTAGCACAGATACGCAGTATTTT.